These 20 T cell receptor beta chains were all obtained from the same sample, sequenced in a study of early T cells in non-severe SARS-CoV-2 infection (TCRdb year 2021). The library was produced with 5' RACE. The listed sequencing device is NextSeq 500. The public reads were reanalyzed by TCRdb: fastp trimming at Q25, MiXCR alignment, in-frame beta chains only. Records with the same CDR3 protein are collapsed into one entry carrying the most frequent genes and DNA. The sample yields approximately 97,000 distinct CDR3 sequences; 9.5% to 11% were counted once. Less than 5.5% of the sample rests with the top ten. This specimen consisted of whole blood, obtained at baseline. All receptors derive from an adult who was a healthcare worker with PCR-confirmed SARS-CoV-2 infection or an uninfected control (not recorded which).

There are many counts of this clonotype. The V call is TRBV29-1, the J call TRBJ2-7, with 10 bases aligning to TRBD1. Unmatched junction bases numbered 6, after V lost 5 bases and J lost 2 bases. The CDR3 loop spans 14 amino acids. Per germline, CDR1 SQVTM and CDR2 ANQGSEA. DNA of the CDR3: TGCAGCGTTAGGGGGACAGGGGAACCCTACGAGCAGTACTTC. This codes for CSVRGTGEPYEQYF.

This clonotype was counted a few times. One end of the junction varies from germline; a read error may be responsible. This rearrangement joins TRBV13 to TRBJ1-4; weak D call: TRBD1 (6 bases). There are 16 residues in the CDR3. Germline V CDR1 and CDR2: PRHDT, FYEKMQ (reference sequence). CDR3 sequence (DNA): TGTGCCAGCAGCTTAAGAGTTACAGGGTCTAAGGAAAAACTGTTTTTT. Translating it yields CASSLRVTGSKEKLFF.

This clonotype was counted between two and nine times. The genes are TRBV2 and TRBJ2-3; the D is unclear. The CDR3 extends over 16 amino acids. Germline CDR1 is SNHLY and CDR2 is FYNNEI. The germline V and J ends were trimmed by 1 base and 0 bases, with 11 bases remaining between them. This chain's CDR3 is CASSEDNSLSTDTQYF. CDR3 nucleotides: TGTGCCAGCAGTGAAGACAACTCCTTAAGCACAGATACGCAGTATTTT.

This clonotype has ten or more counts. The chain recombines TRBV20-1 with TRBJ2-1, with D perhaps given as TRBD1 or TRBD2 (5 bases each). Germline V gene sequence: CDR1 DFQATT, CDR2 SNEGSKA (reference sequence). Trimming pared 1 base from V and 8 bases from J, leaving 12 bases between. The CDR3 is 13 amino acids. CDR3 protein: CSARVAGRDEQFF. In DNA form, the CDR3 reads TGCAGTGCTAGAGTGGCAGGGCGGGATGAGCAGTTCTTC.

This clonotype has more than one count but fewer than ten. The V and J genes are TRBV5-1 and TRBJ2-7; the D is unclear. Germline V lookup: CDR1 SGHRS, CDR2 YFSETQ. The CDR3 runs 13 residues. V gave up 2 bases and J gave up 3 bases, with 9 bases separating them. The CDR3 protein is CASSFLGDYEQYF. The CDR3 DNA is TGCGCCAGCAGCTTCCTAGGAGACTACGAGCAGTACTTC.

The chain combines TRBV20-1 with TRBJ2-5; D may be TRBD1 or TRBD2 (5 bases each). The CDR3 length is 10 residues. Germline V CDR1 and CDR2: DFQATT, SNEGSKA (reference sequence). CDR3: CSSREETQYF. The CDR3 DNA sequence: TGCAGCTCCAGGGAGGAGACCCAGTACTTC.

The V and J genes are TRBV7-6 and TRBJ2-7; no definite D call. Looked up from germline, CDR1 is SGHVS and CDR2 is FNYEAQ. The CDR3 totals 14 residues. V was pared by 2 bases and J by 4 bases, with 12 bases between. CDR3 amino acids: CASSLLFGPYEQYF. In DNA, the CDR3 is TGTGCCAGCAGCTTACTATTCGGCCCGTACGAGCAGTACTTC.

The chain carries TRBV5-4 and TRBJ2-3, with no clear D. There are 12 residues in the CDR3. Germline CDR1 and CDR2: SGHNT and YYREEE (reference sequence). With 2 bases removed from V and 4 bases from J, the gap between germline ends came to 5 bases. CDR3: CASSFGADTQYF. The CDR3 DNA is TGTGCCAGCAGCTTTGGGGCAGATACGCAGTATTTT.

This chain links TRBV4-1 with TRBJ2-4, with D perhaps matching TRBD2 (6 bases). In germline, CDR1 is MGHRA, CDR2 YSYEKL. Trimming left V 1 base short and J 0 bases short, with 16 bases between. CDR3 length: 18 residues. CDR3 nucleotide sequence: TGCGCCAGCAGCCAAGGGATGGCAAGGGGACTAGCCAAAAACATTCAGTACTTC. Translation gives CASSQGMARGLAKNIQYF.

This clonotype has just a few counts. V usage is TRBV7-8 and J usage is TRBJ2-2; TRBD2 agrees at 12 bases. The CDR3 loop spans 16 amino acids. The J segment lost 2 bases and the V segment lost 5 bases, leaving 3 bases of the junction unmatched. Germline V gene data show CDR1 as SGHVS and CDR2 as FQNEAQ. In nucleotides, the CDR3 is TGTGCCAGCAGCAACGGACTAGCGGGAAACACCGGGGAGCTGTTTTTT. This translates into CASSNGLAGNTGELFF.

This clonotype was detected many times. The rearrangement joins TRBV20-1 to TRBJ2-7; D tentatively fits TRBD1 or TRBD2 (5 bases each). Germline V CDR1 and CDR2: DFQATT, SNEGSKA (reference sequence). The CDR3 is 14 residues long. Trimming pared 3 bases from V and 0 bases from J, leaving 12 bases between. The CDR3 bases are TGCAGTGCTAGCGGGACGGTCAACTCCTACGAGCAGTACTTC. Protein: CSASGTVNSYEQYF.

This clonotype was seen ten or more times. At one end, the junction sequence differs from germline, possibly due to a read error. This chain uses TRBV11-2 with TRBJ2-7; 10 nucleotides agree with TRBD2. Germline values: CDR1 SGHAT, CDR2 FQNNGV. CDR3 length: 15 amino acids. This CDR3 is CASSLASGRIYEQYF. The CDR3 nucleotides read TGTGCCAGCAGTTTAGCTAGCGGGAGAATTTACGAGCAGTACTTC.

The rearrangement joins TRBV4-1 to TRBJ2-1; D is undetermined. This CDR3 has 12 amino acids. Between the trimmed V and J ends, which lost 3 bases and 10 bases, there was a span of 10 bases. The V gene's germline CDR1 is MGHRA and CDR2 YSYEKL. CDR3: CASSQTRAEQFF. In DNA, the CDR3 is TGCGCCAGCAGCCAGACCCGGGCCGAGCAGTTCTTC.

This clonotype was picked up a small number of times. CDR3 amino acids: CASRKAPEQGWQPQHF. CDR3 DNA: TGTGCCAGCAGGAAAGCCCCCGAGCAGGGATGGCAGCCCCAGCATTTT. The chain has TRBV21-1 and TRBJ1-5; the DNA was not compared with TRBD1, the D call given in the table. TRBV21-1 is annotated as a pseudogene. The CDR3 loop spans 16 amino acids.

This clonotype was seen only a few times. CDR3 residues: CASSLVAQDGGEQYF. The DNA for the CDR3 is TGTGCCAGCAGCTTAGTGGCACAAGACGGGGGCGAGCAGTACTTC. The V and J genes are TRBV7-6 and TRBJ2-7, with D possibly being TRBD2 (6 bases). The CDR3 extends over 15 amino acids. From germline, CDR1 is SGHVS and CDR2 FNYEAQ. Trimming pared 1 base from V and 6 bases from J, leaving 16 bases between.

This chain uses TRBV9 with TRBJ1-1, with D unclear. The V gene lost 0 bases and the J gene lost 4 bases, with 10 bases spanning the gap. CDR3 length: 14 residues. Germline-derived CDR1 and CDR2 are SGDLS and YYNGEE. CDR3 bases: TGTGCCAGCAGCGTAGAGTGGGAAGGCACTGAAGCTTTCTTT. Its protein is CASSVEWEGTEAFF.

Here the CDR3 reads CASSYRPALSTDTQYF. The CDR3 DNA follows: TGTGCCAGCTCCTATAGGCCGGCTCTGAGCACAGATACGCAGTATTTT. The chain combines TRBV18 with TRBJ2-3, with no clear D. V lost 6 bases, J lost 0 bases, and 16 bases lay in between. This CDR3 has 16 amino acids. Germline V gene lookup returns CDR1 KGHSH and CDR2 LQKENI.

This clonotype was seen a handful of times. The chain couples TRBV18 to TRBJ1-6; D perhaps matches TRBD1 (5 bases). CDR1 is KGHSH, CDR2 LQKENI, per germline. The CDR3 has 14 residues. The ends were cut back, 6 bases at V and 7 bases at J, with 13 bases in the middle. CDR3 region: CASSRRDSNSPLHF. CDR3 DNA sequence: TGTGCCAGCTCGCGGAGGGACTCGAATTCACCCCTCCACTTT.

This clonotype appeared many times. The V gene is TRBV6-5, the J gene TRBJ1-1; D is ambiguous. This CDR3 is 12 amino acids long. The V end was cut by 2 bases, the J end by 6 bases, with 7 bases between. CDR1 MNHEY and CDR2 SVGAGI come from the germline V gene. CDR3 in amino acids: CASSYRGSEAFF. The CDR3 DNA is TGTGCCAGCAGTTACCGGGGATCTGAAGCTTTCTTT.

This clonotype was detected many times. The chain uses TRBV19 and TRBJ2-5, with 7 positions matching TRBD1. CDR1 is LNHDA, CDR2 SQIVND, per germline (reference sequence). The length of the CDR3 is 14 residues. Trimming cost V 6 bases and J 0 bases; bases outside gene matches: 4. As DNA, the CDR3 is TGTGCCAGTAGAGGGACAGAATACCAAGAGACCCAGTACTTC. Translating gives CASRGTEYQETQYF.